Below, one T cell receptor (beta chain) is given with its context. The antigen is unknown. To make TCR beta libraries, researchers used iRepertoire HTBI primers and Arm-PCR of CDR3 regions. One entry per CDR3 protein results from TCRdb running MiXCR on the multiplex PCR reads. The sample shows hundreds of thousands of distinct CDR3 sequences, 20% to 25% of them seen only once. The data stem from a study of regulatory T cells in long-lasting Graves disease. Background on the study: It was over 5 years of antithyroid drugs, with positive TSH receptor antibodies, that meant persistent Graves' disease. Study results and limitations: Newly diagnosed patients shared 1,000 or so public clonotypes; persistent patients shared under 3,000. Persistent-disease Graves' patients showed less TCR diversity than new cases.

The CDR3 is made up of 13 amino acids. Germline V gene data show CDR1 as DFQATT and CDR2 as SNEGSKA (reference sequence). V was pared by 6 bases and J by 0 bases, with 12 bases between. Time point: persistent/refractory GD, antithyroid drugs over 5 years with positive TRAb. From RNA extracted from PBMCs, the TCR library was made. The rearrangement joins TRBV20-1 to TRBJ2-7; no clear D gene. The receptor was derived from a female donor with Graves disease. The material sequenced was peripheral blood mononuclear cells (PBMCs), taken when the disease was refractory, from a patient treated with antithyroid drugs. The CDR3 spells CSAPYKFSYEQYF. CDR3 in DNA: TGCAGTGCCCCGTACAAGTTCTCCTACGAGCAGTACTTC.